This passage covers 8 T cell receptor beta chains from one sample sequenced in a study of cytomegalovirus exposure and HLA in healthy donors. The PCR used 60 Vbeta and 13 Jbeta primers. The assay was immunoSEQ multiplex PCR, and TCRdb's table has in-frame clones only and misses some. Counted here are under 200,000 clones, more than 70% occurring once; the ten biggest clones make up over 4.5%. Source material: PBMCs. The receptors were gathered from a male donor in good health and CMV-seronegative.

The chain uses TRBV7-2 and TRBJ2-6; TRBD1 matches at 7 bases. Germline V gene data show CDR1 as SGHTA and CDR2 as FQGNSA. Trimming took 3 bases from V and 2 from J; bases not matched to a gene: 1. The length of the CDR3 is 15 residues. The CDR3: CASSFQGAGANVLTF. The CDR3 bases are TGTGCCAGCAGCTTTCAGGGGGCTGGGGCCAACGTCCTGACTTTC.

This clone was counted between two and nine times. The chain is built from TRBV6-4 and TRBJ2-3, with 8 bases that match TRBD1. Trimming at V came to 0 bases and at J to 4 bases, leaving 3 bases not matched to a gene. Germline lookup yields CDR1 MRHNA and CDR2 SNTAGT. There are 15 residues in the CDR3. The CDR3 here is CASSDSETGADTQYF. The CDR3 DNA is TGTGCCAGCAGTGACTCGGAGACAGGGGCAGATACGCAGTATTTT.

This clone was seen a handful of times. The chain employs TRBV2 and TRBJ2-3; possibly TRBD1 for D (6 bases). The CDR3 runs 14 residues. With 4 bases removed from V and 0 bases from J, the gap between germline ends came to 8 bases. CDR1 and CDR2 (germline): SNHLY, FYNNEI. In nucleotides, the CDR3 is TGTGCCAGCAGTGGGGGGCTTAGCACAGATACGCAGTATTTT. It codes for CASSGGLSTDTQYF.

CDR3 bases: TGTGCCAGCTCACCACCGGTAACTCAAGAGACCCAGTACTTC. Amino acids: CASSPPVTQETQYF. This chain joins TRBV18 and TRBJ2-5; unclear D gene. The CDR3 is 14 amino acids. The V end was cut by 0 bases, the J end by 2 bases, with 7 bases between. Germline V CDR1 and CDR2: KGHSH, LQKENI.

This chain uses TRBV2 with TRBJ2-6, with a weak D call TRBD2 (6 bases). Trimming left V 3 bases short and J 0 bases short, with 6 bases between. Looked up from germline, CDR1 is SNHLY and CDR2 is FYNNEI. This CDR3 is 15 amino acids long. DNA for the CDR3: TGTGCCAGCAGTGAGGGGGGCTCTGGGGCCAACGTCCTGACTTTC. Encoded protein: CASSEGGSGANVLTF.

Comments on this clone: The limits of the CDR3 on the DNA are not certain, so only TCRdb's listed CDR3 is given. This sequence joins TRBV27 and TRBJ1-4. Germline loops: CDR1 MNHEY, CDR2 SMNVEV (reference sequence). The CDR3 sequence runs 13 residues, both termini included. The CDR3 loop is CASSSWGGGSLAF.

The chain recombines TRBV6-1 with TRBJ2-5; the match to TRBD1 covers 9 bases. The CDR3 covers 14 residues. After removal of 6 bases from V and 4 bases from J, the junction contained 6 bases not matched to a gene. Germline CDR1 and CDR2: MNHNS and SASEGT. The CDR3 loop is CASRFPGQGETQYF. CDR3 nucleotides: TGTGCCAGCAGATTTCCGGGACAGGGAGAGACCCAGTACTTC.

The rearrangement links TRBV19 to TRBJ2-7, with 9 bases lining up with TRBD1. CDR1 is LNHDA, CDR2 SQIVND, per germline (reference sequence). This CDR3 has 15 residues. V lost 6 bases to trimming and J lost 2 bases; unmatched junction nucleotides: 8. CDR3 loop: CASRDSGTGPYEQYF. CDR3 bases: TGTGCCAGTAGGGACTCCGGGACAGGGCCCTACGAGCAGTACTTC.